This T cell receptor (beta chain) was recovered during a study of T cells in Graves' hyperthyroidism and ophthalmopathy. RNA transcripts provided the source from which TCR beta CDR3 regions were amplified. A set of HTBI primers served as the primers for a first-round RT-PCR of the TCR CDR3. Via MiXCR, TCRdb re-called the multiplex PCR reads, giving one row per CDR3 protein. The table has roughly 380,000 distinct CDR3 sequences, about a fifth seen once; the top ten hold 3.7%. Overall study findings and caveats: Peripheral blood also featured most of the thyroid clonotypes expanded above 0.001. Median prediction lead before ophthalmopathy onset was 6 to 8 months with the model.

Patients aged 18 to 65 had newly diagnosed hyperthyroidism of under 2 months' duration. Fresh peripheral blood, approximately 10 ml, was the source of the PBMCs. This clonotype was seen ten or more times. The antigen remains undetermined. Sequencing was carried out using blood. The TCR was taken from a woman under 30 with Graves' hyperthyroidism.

Written as DNA, the CDR3 is TGCATATATTCCCAGGACGTACACTATGGCTACACCTTC. Translating it yields CIYSQDVHYGYTF. The genes are TRBV20-1 and TRBJ1-2; D unclear. This CDR3 has 13 amino acids. The germline CDR1 and CDR2 sequences are DFQATT and SNEGSKA (reference sequence).